The source of this T cell receptor (beta chain) is a study of blood T cell repertoires in COVID-19. Study at large: The samples span acute and convalescent COVID-19 from the United States, Italy and Spain. Nucleic acid was either cDNA or gDNA, and it came from T cells, B-cell-depleted T cells, or PBMCs.

This CDR3 comprises 13 residues. Deletions cut 5 bases from V and 4 bases from J, with 11 bases between. Germline V gene data show CDR1 as LNHDA and CDR2 as SQIVND (reference sequence). Per the original methods: It was from reference gene primer amplification that nucleated cell counts were estimated. The data were produced by immunoSEQ multiplex PCR, yet TCRdb's version contains in-frame clones alone and is incomplete. V and J calls and clone size are as listed in that table; D and trimming were resolved from the DNA. Seen here are tens of thousands of clones, over 70% observed once, and the top ten hold about 4%.

The chain recombines TRBV19 with TRBJ1-1; D perhaps matches TRBD1 (6 bases). This sequence originates from a woman in her forties or fifties with acute or convalescent COVID-19. Sequencing input: peripheral blood. The chain's CDR3 is CASSQGHLTEAFF. DNA of the CDR3: TGTGCCAGTAGTCAGGGACACCTCACTGAAGCTTTCTTT.